The sequence of this T cell receptor beta chain was determined in a study of blood T cell repertoires in COVID-19. About the research overall: Donors in the United States, Italy and Spain gave samples during acute or convalescent COVID-19. PBMCs, B-cell-depleted T cells, or T cells were the source of the cDNA or gDNA that made up the material.

Symptom resolution, clearance, or two negative PCRs marked donors in Cohort 3 as recovered. The CDR3 has 13 amino acids. Germline V CDR1 and CDR2: MNHEY, SVGAGI. V lost 10 bases and J lost 4; bases outside the gene matches: 10. The protocol was immunoSEQ multiplex PCR, while the TCRdb copy is restricted to in-frame clones and leaves out a portion. Of some 310,000 clones listed, about nine tenths are singletons. The sequence came from a woman aged 25-40 years who had recovered from COVID-19. What was sequenced was PBMCs or T cells enriched from blood (not recorded which). The chain links TRBV6-5 to TRBJ2-7, with 7 bases matching TRBD2. The CDR3 DNA reads TGTGCCACCCGTGGGGAGGGGTTTTACGAGCAGTACTTC. Translating gives CATRGEGFYEQYF.